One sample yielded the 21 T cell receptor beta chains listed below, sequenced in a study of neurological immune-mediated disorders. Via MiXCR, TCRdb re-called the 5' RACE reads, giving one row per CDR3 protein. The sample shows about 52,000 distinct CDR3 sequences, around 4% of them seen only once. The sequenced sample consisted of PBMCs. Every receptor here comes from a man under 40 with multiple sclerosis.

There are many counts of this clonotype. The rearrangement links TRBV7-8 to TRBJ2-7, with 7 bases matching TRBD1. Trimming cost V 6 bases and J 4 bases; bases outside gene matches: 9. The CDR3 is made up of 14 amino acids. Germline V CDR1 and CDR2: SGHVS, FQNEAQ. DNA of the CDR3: TGTGCCAGCAGAGCTCGGACAGGAGGATACGAGCAGTACTTC. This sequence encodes CASRARTGGYEQYF. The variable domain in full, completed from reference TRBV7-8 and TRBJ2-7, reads GAGVSQSPRYKVAKRGQDVALRCDPISGHVSLFWYQQALGQGPEFLTYFQNEAQLDKSGLPSDRFFAERPEGSVSTLKIQRTQQEDSAVYLCASRARTGGYEQYFGPGTRLTVT.

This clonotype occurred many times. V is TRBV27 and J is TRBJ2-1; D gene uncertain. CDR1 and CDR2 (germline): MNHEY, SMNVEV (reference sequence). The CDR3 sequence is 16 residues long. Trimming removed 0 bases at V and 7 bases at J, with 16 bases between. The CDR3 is CASSLSRPGLGNEQFF. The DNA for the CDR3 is TGTGCCAGCAGTTTATCGAGACCCGGCCTTGGGAATGAGCAGTTCTTC.

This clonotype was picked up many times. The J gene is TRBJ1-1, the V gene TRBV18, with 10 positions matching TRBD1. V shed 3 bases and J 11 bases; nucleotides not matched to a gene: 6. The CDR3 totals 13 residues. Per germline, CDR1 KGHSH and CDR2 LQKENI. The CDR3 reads CASSPGTGAYAFF. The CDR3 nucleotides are TGTGCCAGCTCACCCGGGACAGGGGCGTACGCTTTCTTT.

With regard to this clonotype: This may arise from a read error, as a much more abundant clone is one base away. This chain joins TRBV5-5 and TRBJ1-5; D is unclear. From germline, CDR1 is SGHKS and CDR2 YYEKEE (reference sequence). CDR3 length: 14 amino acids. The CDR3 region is CASSFLSGNQPQNF. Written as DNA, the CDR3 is TGTGCCAGCAGCTTTCTTTCCGGGAATCAGCCCCAGAATTTT.

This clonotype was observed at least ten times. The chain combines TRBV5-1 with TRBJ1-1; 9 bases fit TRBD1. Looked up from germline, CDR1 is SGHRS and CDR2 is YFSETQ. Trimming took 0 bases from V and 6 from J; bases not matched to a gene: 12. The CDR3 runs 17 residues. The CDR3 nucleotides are TGCGCCAGCAGCTTGGAAGGCGGGACAGGGAAAAAGGCTGAAGCTTTCTTT. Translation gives CASSLEGGTGKKAEAFF. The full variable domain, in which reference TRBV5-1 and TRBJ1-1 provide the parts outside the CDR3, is KAGVTQTPRYLIKTRGQQVTLSCSPISGHRSVSWYQQTPGQGLQFLFEYFSETQRNKGNFPGRFSGRQFSNSRSEMNVSTLELGDSALYLCASSLEGGTGKKAEAFFGQGTRLTVV.

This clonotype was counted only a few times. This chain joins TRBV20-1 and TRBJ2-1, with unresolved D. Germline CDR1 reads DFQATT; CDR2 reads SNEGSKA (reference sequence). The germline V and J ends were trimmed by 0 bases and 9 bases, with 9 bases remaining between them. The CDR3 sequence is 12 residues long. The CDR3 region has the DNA TGCAGTGCTAGAGAAAGTGGTCCTGAGCAGTTCTTC. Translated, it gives CSARESGPEQFF.

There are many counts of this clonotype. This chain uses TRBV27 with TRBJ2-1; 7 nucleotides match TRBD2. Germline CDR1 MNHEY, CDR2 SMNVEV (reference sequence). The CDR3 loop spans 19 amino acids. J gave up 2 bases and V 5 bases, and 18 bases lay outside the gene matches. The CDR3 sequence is CASSPRQGPYGRTYNEQFF. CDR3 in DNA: TGTGCCAGCAGTCCTCGTCAGGGCCCTTACGGGAGGACCTACAATGAGCAGTTCTTC.

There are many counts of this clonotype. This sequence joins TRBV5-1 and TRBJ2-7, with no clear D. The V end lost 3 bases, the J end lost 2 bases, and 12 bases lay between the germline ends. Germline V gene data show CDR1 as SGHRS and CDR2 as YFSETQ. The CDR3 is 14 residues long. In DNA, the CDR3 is TGCGCCAGCAGCTACTTCCAGGAGACCTACGAGCAGTACTTC. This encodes CASSYFQETYEQYF.

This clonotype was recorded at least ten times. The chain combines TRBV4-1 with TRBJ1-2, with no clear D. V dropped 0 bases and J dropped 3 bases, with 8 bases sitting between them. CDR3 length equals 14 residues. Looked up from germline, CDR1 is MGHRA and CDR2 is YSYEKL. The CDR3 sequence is CASSQDQTYYGYTF. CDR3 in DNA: TGCGCCAGCAGCCAAGACCAGACCTACTATGGCTACACCTTC.

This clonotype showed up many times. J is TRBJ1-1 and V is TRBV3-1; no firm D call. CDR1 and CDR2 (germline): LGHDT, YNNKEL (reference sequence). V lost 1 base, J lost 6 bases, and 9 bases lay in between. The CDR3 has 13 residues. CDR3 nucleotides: TGTGCCAGCAGCCAAGGTAGTTGGGCTGAAGCTTTCTTT. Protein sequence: CASSQGSWAEAFF.

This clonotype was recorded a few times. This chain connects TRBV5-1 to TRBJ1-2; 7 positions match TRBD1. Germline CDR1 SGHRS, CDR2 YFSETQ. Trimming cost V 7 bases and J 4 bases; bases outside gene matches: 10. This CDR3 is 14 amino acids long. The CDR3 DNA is TGCGCCAGCCATACGGGGACAGCCGTCTATGGCTACACCTTC. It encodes CASHTGTAVYGYTF.

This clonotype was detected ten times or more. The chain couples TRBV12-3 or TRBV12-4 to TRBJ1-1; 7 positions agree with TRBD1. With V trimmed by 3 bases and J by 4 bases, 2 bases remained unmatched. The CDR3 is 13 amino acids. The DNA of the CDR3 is TGTGCCAGCAGTTTGAGGGGGCCCACTGAAGCTTTCTTT. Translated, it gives CASSLRGPTEAFF.

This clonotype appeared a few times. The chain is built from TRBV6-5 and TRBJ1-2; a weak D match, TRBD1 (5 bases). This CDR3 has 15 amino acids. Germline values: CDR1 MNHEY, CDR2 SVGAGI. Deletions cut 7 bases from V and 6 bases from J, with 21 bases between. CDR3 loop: CASINLAGGENGYTF. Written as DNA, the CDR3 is TGTGCCAGCATCAATCTTGCGGGGGGGGAGAATGGCTACACCTTC.

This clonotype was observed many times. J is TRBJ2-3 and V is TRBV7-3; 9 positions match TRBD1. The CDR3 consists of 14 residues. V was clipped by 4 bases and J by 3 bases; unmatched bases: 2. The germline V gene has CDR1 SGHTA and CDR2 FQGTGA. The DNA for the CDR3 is TGTGCCAGCAGCTCGGGGACAGGGACAGATACGCAGTATTTT. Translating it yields CASSSGTGTDTQYF. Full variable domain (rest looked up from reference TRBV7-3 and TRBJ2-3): GAGVSQTPSNKVTEKGKYVELRCDPISGHTALYWYRQSLGQGPEFLIYFQGTGAADDSGLPNDRFFAVRPEGSVSTLKIQRTERGDSAVYLCASSSGTGTDTQYFGPGTRLTVL.

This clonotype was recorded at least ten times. CDR3: CASSVGQGNTEAFF. CDR3 DNA: TGTGCCAGCAGCGTAGGTCAGGGGAACACTGAAGCTTTCTTT. The chain combines TRBV9 with TRBJ1-1; possible D gene TRBD1, 5 bases. The CDR3 length is 14 residues. Germline-derived CDR1 and CDR2 are SGDLS and YYNGEE. Trimming removed 0 bases from V and 1 base from J, with 7 bases in between. The full variable domain, completed using reference TRBV9 and TRBJ1-1, is DSGVTQTPKHLITATGQRVTLRCSPRSGDLSVYWYQQSLDQGLQFLIQYYNGEERAKGNILERFSAQQFPDLHSELNLSSLELGDSALYFCASSVGQGNTEAFFGQGTRLTVV.

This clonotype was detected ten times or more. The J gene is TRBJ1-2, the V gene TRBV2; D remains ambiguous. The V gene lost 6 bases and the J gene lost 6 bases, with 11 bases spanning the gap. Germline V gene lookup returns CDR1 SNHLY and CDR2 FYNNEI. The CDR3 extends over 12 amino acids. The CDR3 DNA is TGTGCCAGCAGGTTTGATGCGGATGGCTACACCTTC. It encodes CASRFDADGYTF.

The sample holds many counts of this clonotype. The CDR3 sequence: CASRAHSYEQYF. The DNA for the CDR3 is TGCGCCAGCAGGGCACACAGCTACGAGCAGTACTTC. The chain carries TRBV5-1 and TRBJ2-7; no definite D call. Germline V gene data show CDR1 as SGHRS and CDR2 as YFSETQ. V gave up 5 bases and J gave up 3 bases, with 9 bases separating them. This CDR3 has 12 amino acids.

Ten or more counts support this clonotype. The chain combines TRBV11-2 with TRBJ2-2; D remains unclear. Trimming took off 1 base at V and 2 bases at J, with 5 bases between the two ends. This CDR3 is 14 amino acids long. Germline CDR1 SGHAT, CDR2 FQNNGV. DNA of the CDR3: TGTGCCAGCAGCTTAGGACACAACACCGGGGAGCTGTTTTTT. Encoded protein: CASSLGHNTGELFF.

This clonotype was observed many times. Written as DNA, the CDR3 is TGTGCCAGCACCCACCAGGGATATGAGCAGTTCTTC. Translating it yields CASTHQGYEQFF. The chain uses TRBV11-2 and TRBJ2-1; perhaps TRBD1 as D (5 bases). The CDR3 covers 12 residues. From germline, CDR1 is SGHAT and CDR2 FQNNGV. Trimming took off 7 bases at V and 8 bases at J, with 12 bases between the two ends.

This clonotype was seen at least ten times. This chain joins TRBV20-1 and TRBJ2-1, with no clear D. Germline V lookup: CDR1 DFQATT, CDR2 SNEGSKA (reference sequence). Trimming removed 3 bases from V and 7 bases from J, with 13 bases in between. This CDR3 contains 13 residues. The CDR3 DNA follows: TGCAGTGCTAGGTCTCCTACTCGTAATGAGCAGTTCTTC. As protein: CSARSPTRNEQFF.

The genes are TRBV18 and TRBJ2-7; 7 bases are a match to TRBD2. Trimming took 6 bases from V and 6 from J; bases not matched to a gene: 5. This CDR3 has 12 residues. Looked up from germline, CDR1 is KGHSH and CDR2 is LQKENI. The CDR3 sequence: CASSPKRGEQYF. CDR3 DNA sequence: TGTGCCAGCTCCCCAAAGCGGGGCGAGCAGTACTTC. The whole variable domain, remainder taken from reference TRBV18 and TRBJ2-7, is NAGVMQNPRHLVRRRGQEARLRCSPMKGHSHVYWYRQLPEEGLKFMVYLQKENIIDESGMPKERFSAEFPKEGPSILRIQQVVRGDSAAYFCASSPKRGEQYFGPGTRLTVT.